The 10 T cell receptor beta chains reported below all come from one sample, sequenced in a study of T cell repertoires in cytomegalovirus infection (dated by TCRdb to the late 2010s). Sequencing used an Illumina HiSeq 1500. The public reads were quality trimmed at Q25 with fastp and then assembled into clones with MiXCR by TCRdb, keeping productive beta chains. Merged by CDR3 protein, the rows form single entries marked with the most common genes and DNA. The sample profile shows hundreds of thousands of distinct CDR3 sequences; 20% to 25% of them were found once. In total, the top ten clones hold roughly 8% of the sample. Input material: CD8+ T cells from PBMCs. These receptors came from a human donor in good health (CMV status not recorded). Some clones in this sample may be carry-over from other donors' samples.

This clonotype was detected a few times. The chain joins TRBV7-2 to TRBJ2-2; either TRBD1 or TRBD2 may fit D (5 bases each). CDR3 length equals 14 residues. Per germline, CDR1 SGHTA and CDR2 FQGNSA. Trimming pared 4 bases from V and 6 bases from J, leaving 12 bases between. CDR3 sequence: CASSSYGTPGELFF. CDR3 bases: TGTGCCAGCAGCTCGTACGGGACCCCCGGGGAGCTGTTTTTT.

Comments on this clonotype: This may stem from a read error, because a much larger clone lies one nucleotide away. V usage is TRBV28 and J usage is TRBJ2-7, with D possibly being TRBD1 or TRBD2 (5 bases each). The V gene's germline CDR1 is MDHEN and CDR2 SYDVKM. The CDR3 spans 13 residues. CDR3 protein: CASSLFSQGELYF. The DNA for the CDR3 is TGTGCCAGCAGTTTATTTTCCCAAGGGGAGCTGTACTTC.

This sequence joins TRBV19 and TRBJ2-3; 13 bases fit TRBD2. The CDR3 loop spans 17 amino acids. V dropped 6 bases and J dropped 0; count of bases not matched to a gene: 6. Looked up from germline, CDR1 is LNHDA and CDR2 is SQIVND (reference sequence). CDR3 DNA: TGTGCCAGTAGAGGACTAGCGGGAGCCCTTAGCACAGATACGCAGTATTTT. It is translated as CASRGLAGALSTDTQYF.

This clonotype was seen more than once but under ten times. The chain has TRBV10-3 and TRBJ1-4; no clear D. With 0 bases removed from V and 8 bases from J, the gap between germline ends came to 13 bases. CDR3 length equals 15 residues. Germline V CDR1 and CDR2: ENHRY, SYGVKD. CDR3 loop: CAISESTPSGEKLFF. CDR3 nucleotides: TGTGCCATCAGTGAGTCGACTCCGTCCGGCGAAAAACTGTTTTTT.

Notes on this clonotype: A junction end diverges from the germline sequence, so it may reflect a read error. CDR3 in amino acids: CVSSYQGDNYGYTF. CDR3 bases: TGTGTCAGCAGTTACCAGGGAGATAACTATGGCTACACCTTC. The V call is TRBV27, the J call TRBJ1-2, with D perhaps TRBD1 (5 bases). The CDR3 is 14 residues long. CDR1 and CDR2 from the germline V gene are MNHEY and SMNVEV (reference sequence).

CDR3 amino acids: CASSTWGFLYEQYF. Written as DNA, the CDR3 is TGTGCCAGCTCCACCTGGGGCTTTTTATACGAGCAGTACTTC. The J gene is TRBJ2-7, the V gene TRBV28, with D perhaps matching TRBD1 (5 bases). Germline V gene lookup returns CDR1 MDHEN and CDR2 SYDVKM. V was cut by 8 bases and J by 4 bases, with 18 bases left in between. This CDR3 contains 14 residues.

With regard to this clonotype: One end of the junction does not line up with germline, which may come from a read error. The chain carries TRBV7-9 and TRBJ2-1; possible D gene TRBD2, 5 bases. This CDR3 has 13 amino acids. Germline V gives CDR1 SEHNR, CDR2 FQNEAQ (reference sequence). CDR3 sequence (DNA): TGTGTCAGCAGCTTCCACCTAGCTTTTGAGCAGTTCTTC. Translation: CVSSFHLAFEQFF.

This clonotype was seen ten or more times. The V gene is TRBV7-8, the J gene TRBJ1-2, with TRBD1 as a possible D gene (6 bases). Germline V gene data show CDR1 as SGHVS and CDR2 as FQNEAQ. This CDR3 region has 18 residues. V was shortened by 3 bases and J by 2 bases, with 22 bases between the two germline ends. CDR3 loop: CASSFYTKGLDRNYGYTF. CDR3 DNA sequence: TGTGCCAGCAGCTTTTATACCAAGGGACTAGACAGGAACTATGGCTACACCTTC.

V and J are TRBV28 and TRBJ1-1; perhaps TRBD1 as D (6 bases). Germline V CDR1 and CDR2: MDHEN, SYDVKM. The CDR3 is 15 amino acids. Trimming pared 6 bases from V and 2 bases from J, leaving 16 bases between. CDR3 in amino acids: CASSSRGRGNTEAFF. In DNA, the CDR3 is TGTGCCAGCAGCAGCAGGGGCAGGGGAAACACTGAAGCTTTCTTT.

This clonotype has more than one count but fewer than ten. The gene calls are TRBV7-9 and TRBJ2-3; tentative D call: TRBD2 (6 bases). CDR3 length: 15 amino acids. Germline assignment: CDR1 SEHNR and CDR2 FQNEAQ (reference sequence). V was trimmed by 1 base and J by 6 bases, leaving 14 bases between them. CDR3 in amino acids: CASSLVAGREDTQYF. The CDR3 nucleotides are TGTGCCAGCAGCTTAGTGGCGGGGAGAGAGGATACGCAGTATTTT.